One sample yielded the 5 T cell receptor beta chains listed below, sequenced in a study of glioma-infiltrating T cells (dated by TCRdb to 2015 to 2016). Sequencing relied on an Illumina MiSeq. TCR alpha and beta CDR3 regions were amplified with the iRepertoire nested amplicon-rescue multiplex PCR (arm-PCR) platform from RNA. Through fastp at Q25 and MiXCR, TCRdb rebuilt clones from the public reads, retaining in-frame beta chains. Every CDR3 protein is listed once, alongside the most common genes and DNA of its rows. The sample table lists about 110,000 distinct CDR3 sequences, less than 30% of them with a count of one. The leading ten clones occupy 35% of the sample. Sequencing was performed on glioma tissue, nonneoplastic brain tissue, or PBMCs (not recorded which). These receptors originate from a human donor with low-grade glioma or glioblastoma, undergoing nonglioma brain surgery, or in good health (not recorded which).

A remark on this clonotype: This may be a read error: a much more frequent sequence differs by one nucleotide. This chain joins TRBV28 and TRBJ2-7; D possibly corresponds to TRBD2 (6 bases). This CDR3 comprises 13 residues. The germline CDR1 and CDR2 sequences are MDHEN and SYDVKM. In nucleotides, the CDR3 is TGCGGGATCGGGAGCACTATTTCCCACGAGCAGTACTTC. Encoded protein: CGIGSTISHEQYF.

This clonotype appeared many times. This chain uses TRBV6-2 or TRBV6-3 with TRBJ2-7; D is undetermined. The CDR3 is made up of 13 amino acids. V was pared by 2 bases and J by 1 base, with 6 bases between. From germline, CDR1 is MNHEY and CDR2 SVGEGT. Here the CDR3 reads CASSYEVSYEQYF. In DNA form, the CDR3 reads TGTGCCAGCAGTTACGAAGTTTCCTACGAGCAGTACTTC.

The chain has TRBV2 and TRBJ1-4; D is perhaps TRBD1 (6 bases). The CDR3 runs to 15 residues. Trimming took off 5 bases at V and 3 bases at J, with 13 bases between the two ends. Germline V gene sequence: CDR1 SNHLY, CDR2 FYNNEI. The CDR3 is CASSYHRAPNEKLFF. CDR3 DNA: TGTGCCAGCAGTTACCACAGGGCACCTAATGAAAAACTGTTTTTT.

This clonotype showed up many times. The genes are TRBV12-3 or TRBV12-4 and TRBJ1-5; no clear D. The CDR3 totals 13 residues. V was trimmed by 3 bases and J by 6 bases, leaving 9 bases between them. The CDR3: CASSFGSSQPQHF. The CDR3 nucleotides read TGTGCCAGCAGTTTCGGGTCTTCTCAGCCCCAGCATTTT.

This clonotype was recorded many times. J is TRBJ2-1 and V is TRBV20-1, with 10 bases aligning to TRBD2. Germline V lookup: CDR1 DFQATT, CDR2 SNEGSKA (reference sequence). V lost 5 bases to trimming and J lost 2 bases; unmatched junction nucleotides: 3. The CDR3 runs to 14 residues. In nucleotides, the CDR3 is TGCAGTGCTGAAAGCGGGGGGGCCTACAATGAGCAGTTCTTC. Protein: CSAESGGAYNEQFF.